The 25 T cell receptor beta chains given below trace back to one sample, sequenced in a study of T cells in Graves' hyperthyroidism and ophthalmopathy. The investigators amplified TCR beta CDR3 regions from RNA transcripts. Carried out on the TCR CDR3, a first-round RT-PCR used the HTBI primer set. One entry per CDR3 protein, called by TCRdb with MiXCR from the multiplex PCR reads. The sample has 350,000 or so distinct CDR3 sequences; 15% to 20% are singletons. Sequenced sample: blood. Receptors were obtained from a middle-aged woman with Graves' ophthalmopathy.

This clonotype was seen many times. This chain uses TRBV7-9 with TRBJ2-1; no reliable D call. V was shortened by 3 bases and J by 4 bases, with 7 bases between the two germline ends. The CDR3 is made up of 13 amino acids. In germline, CDR1 is SEHNR, CDR2 FQNEAQ (reference sequence). Here the CDR3 reads CASSLAMYNEQFF. DNA of the CDR3: TGTGCCAGCAGCTTGGCAATGTACAATGAGCAGTTCTTC.

This clonotype was detected many times. The V call is TRBV5-1, the J call TRBJ1-2, with a possible D match to TRBD1 (5 bases). Germline V gives CDR1 SGHRS, CDR2 YFSETQ. This CDR3 spans 13 amino acids. The V end lost 4 bases, the J end lost 3 bases, and 10 bases lay between the germline ends. The CDR3 is CASSAGRDYGYTF. In DNA, the CDR3 is TGCGCCAGCAGCGCGGGACGGGACTATGGCTACACCTTC. The full variable domain, with the rest looked up from reference TRBV5-1 and TRBJ1-2, is KAGVTQTPRYLIKTRGQQVTLSCSPISGHRSVSWYQQTPGQGLQFLFEYFSETQRNKGNFPGRFSGRQFSNSRSEMNVSTLELGDSALYLCASSAGRDYGYTFGSGTRLTVV.

This clonotype was observed at least ten times. V and J are TRBV6-5 and TRBJ1-1; 8 bases fit TRBD1. Germline CDR1 reads MNHEY; CDR2 reads SVGAGI. V was pared by 8 bases and J by 1 base, with 12 bases of the junction left unmatched. The CDR3 is 16 amino acids. The CDR3 is CASDRGSGARNTEAFF. CDR3 coding DNA: TGTGCCAGCGACAGGGGTTCGGGGGCGAGGAACACTGAAGCTTTCTTT.

This chain connects TRBV4-1 to TRBJ1-5, with D possibly TRBD1 on 5 matching bases. V was trimmed by 3 bases and J by 3 bases, leaving 21 bases between them. The CDR3 has 18 residues. The germline V gene has CDR1 MGHRA and CDR2 YSYEKL. CDR3 in amino acids: CASSHESGGMGINQPQHF. The CDR3 nucleotides are TGCGCCAGCAGCCATGAGTCGGGGGGAATGGGTATCAATCAGCCCCAGCATTTT.

A note on this clonotype: Being one base from a much bigger clone, this may be a read error. J is TRBJ1-2 and V is TRBV7-9; 8 bases fit TRBD1. From germline, CDR1 is SEHNR and CDR2 FQNEAQ (reference sequence). The CDR3 length is 15 residues. Unmatched junction bases numbered 6, after V lost 1 base and J lost 5 bases. CDR3 DNA sequence: TGTGCCAGCAGCTTAGGAGACAGGGGTTTATATGGCTACACCTTC. It codes for CASSLGDRGLYGYTF.

This clonotype was recorded at least ten times. The rearrangement uses TRBV19 and TRBJ1-5; D is perhaps TRBD1 (5 bases). Germline V gives CDR1 LNHDA, CDR2 SQIVND (reference sequence). V was pared by 0 bases and J by 9 bases, with 15 bases between. The CDR3 spans 15 residues. CDR3 in amino acids: CASSIEGAQGAPQHF. DNA for the CDR3: TGTGCCAGTAGTATAGAGGGTGCCCAGGGTGCGCCCCAGCATTTT.

Concerning this clonotype itself: Being one base from a much bigger clone, this may be a read error. The V gene is TRBV30, the J gene TRBJ1-1; 7 bases map to TRBD1. The CDR3 is made up of 12 amino acids. Germline values: CDR1 GTSNPN, CDR2 SVGIG (reference sequence). The CDR3 spells CAEGQLNTGAFF. The CDR3 nucleotides are TGTGCCGAGGGACAGCTGAACACTGGAGCTTTCTTT.

This clonotype was observed many times. The V gene is TRBV12-3 or TRBV12-4, the J gene TRBJ2-5; D gene ambiguous. Trimming removed 0 bases at V and 4 bases at J, with 6 bases between. CDR3 length: 13 residues. This chain's CDR3 is CASSLAGTETQYF. The CDR3 DNA reads as TGTGCCAGCAGTTTAGCGGGAACAGAGACCCAGTACTTC.

This clonotype appeared many times. The chain is built from TRBV29-1 and TRBJ2-2, with TRBD2 identical over 13 bases. The CDR3 extends over 16 amino acids. After removal of 7 bases from V and 5 bases from J, the junction contained 10 bases not matched to a gene. CDR1 SQVTM and CDR2 ANQGSEA come from the germline V gene. The CDR3: CSAVLAGGLSTGELFF. For the CDR3, the DNA is TGCAGCGCCGTACTAGCGGGAGGGCTTTCAACCGGGGAGCTGTTTTTT.

The chain combines TRBV6-5 with TRBJ2-2; D not resolved. V shed 4 bases and J shed 1 base, with 10 bases lying between them. The CDR3 is made up of 15 amino acids. Germline V gene sequence: CDR1 MNHEY, CDR2 SVGAGI. As DNA, the CDR3 is TGTGCCAGCAGTTCCGGGCTCCTGAACACCGGGGAGCTGTTTTTT. It encodes CASSSGLLNTGELFF.

In its sample, this clonotype was seen many times. The chain carries TRBV28 and TRBJ2-6; D possibly corresponds to TRBD1 (5 bases). The CDR3 runs 14 residues. Germline CDR1 and CDR2: MDHEN and SYDVKM. Between the trimmed V and J ends, which lost 5 bases and 3 bases, there was a span of 8 bases. CDR3 in amino acids: CASSIGVGANVLTF. The CDR3 region has the DNA TGTGCCAGCAGTATAGGGGTTGGGGCCAACGTCCTGACTTTC.

This chain joins TRBV7-2 and TRBJ1-1, with D maybe TRBD1 (5 bases). The CDR3 totals 14 residues. V was pared by 5 bases and J by 1 base, with 11 bases between. Looked up from germline, CDR1 is SGHTA and CDR2 is FQGNSA. As DNA, the CDR3 is TGTGCCAGCAGCACACCGAGGGGGAACACTGAAGCTTTCTTT. The encoded protein is CASSTPRGNTEAFF.

This clonotype appeared many times. V usage is TRBV28 and J usage is TRBJ2-4, with 10 bases identical to TRBD1. Trimming at V came to 7 bases and at J to 5 bases, leaving 5 bases not matched to a gene. Germline loops: CDR1 MDHEN, CDR2 SYDVKM. The CDR3 totals 14 residues. The CDR3 here is CASNPGTGENIQYF. For the CDR3, the DNA is TGTGCCAGCAACCCCGGGACAGGGGAAAACATTCAGTACTTC.

Comment on this clonotype: The junction shows a germline mismatch at one end, possibly a read error. The V call is TRBV20-1, the J call TRBJ1-2; perhaps TRBD1 as D (6 bases). The germline V gene encodes CDR1 DFQATT and CDR2 SNEGSKA (reference sequence). CDR3 length equals 12 residues. The CDR3 bases are TGCAGTGCTATGAGTGGACGTGGGGGCTACAGCTTC. It is translated as CSAMSGRGGYSF.

The sample holds many counts of this clonotype. V usage is TRBV6-5 and J usage is TRBJ1-5, with D unresolved. In germline, CDR1 is MNHEY, CDR2 SVGAGI. V was pared by 4 bases and J by 3 bases, with 10 bases between. CDR3 length: 14 amino acids. DNA of the CDR3: TGTGCCAGCAGTTCAGGACGGAACAATCAGCCCCAGCATTTT. Amino acid sequence: CASSSGRNNQPQHF.

This clonotype was recorded many times. V usage is TRBV13 and J usage is TRBJ2-5; D remains unclear. There are 15 residues in the CDR3. Germline V gene sequence: CDR1 PRHDT, CDR2 FYEKMQ (reference sequence). V was pared by 6 bases and J by 0 bases, with 14 bases between. The CDR3 is CASSSRTEYQETQYF. The CDR3, as DNA: TGTGCCAGCAGTTCCCGGACGGAGTACCAAGAGACCCAGTACTTC.

This clonotype was seen repeatedly, ten times or more. The chain employs TRBV27 and TRBJ1-1, with 7 bases fitting TRBD1. Looked up from germline, CDR1 is MNHEY and CDR2 is SMNVEV (reference sequence). The V gene end was trimmed by 7 bases and the J gene end by 6 bases; junction bases not matched to a gene: 8. CDR3 length: 13 residues. CDR3 nucleotides: TGTGCCAGCACCGCCCAGGGGGACGCTGAAGCTTTCTTT. It yields the protein CASTAQGDAEAFF.

This clonotype appeared many times. The V and J genes are TRBV6-5 and TRBJ2-7; 8 bases are a match to TRBD1. The CDR3 spans 15 residues. V lost 4 bases, J lost 6 bases, and 11 bases stayed unmatched. The germline V gene encodes CDR1 MNHEY and CDR2 SVGAGI. This CDR3 reads CASSFTGQGSGEQYF. The CDR3 coding sequence is TGTGCCAGCAGTTTCACCGGACAGGGAAGTGGCGAGCAGTACTTC.

This clonotype has at least ten counts. The rearrangement joins TRBV29-1 to TRBJ2-7, with 7 bases aligning to TRBD2. CDR1 is SQVTM and CDR2 is ANQGSEA in the germline V gene. The CDR3 is 13 residues long. V lost 4 bases, J lost 3 bases, and 6 bases stayed unmatched. The CDR3 DNA sequence: TGCAGCGTTGCCGGCGGGAGAGACTACGAGCAGTACTTC. Residues: CSVAGGRDYEQYF.

In this sample, this clonotype turned up many times. J is TRBJ1-3 and V is TRBV5-4; maybe TRBD1 (5 bases). This CDR3 region has 14 residues. Germline lookup yields CDR1 SGHNT and CDR2 YYREEE (reference sequence). V was cut by 0 bases and J by 4 bases, with 8 bases left in between. In nucleotides, the CDR3 is TGTGCCAGCAGCTTGGAGGGACGGGGAAACACCATATATTTT. Translated, it gives CASSLEGRGNTIYF.

This clonotype was picked up many times. The chain has TRBV7-3 and TRBJ2-5, with TRBD2 identical over 9 bases. The germline V gene encodes CDR1 SGHTA and CDR2 FQGTGA. The ends lost 5 bases at V and 5 bases at J; junction bases unmatched: 9. CDR3 length: 15 residues. The DNA for the CDR3 is TGTGCCAGCAGCCCCCTTCGCAGCGGGAGGGAGACCCAGTACTTC. It encodes CASSPLRSGRETQYF.

On this clonotype itself: Given a much more abundant clone one base away, this may be a read error. The genes are TRBV2 and TRBJ2-7; 9 nucleotides agree with TRBD2. The V and J ends lost 7 bases and 3 bases, in that order; junction bases with no gene match: 10. In germline, CDR1 is SNHLY, CDR2 FYNNEI. CDR3 length: 15 amino acids. Here the CDR3 reads CASIPAGGLGYEQYF. CDR3 nucleotides: TGTGCCAGCATCCCAGCGGGAGGTTTAGGCTACGAGCAGTACTTC. The whole variable domain, remainder taken from reference TRBV2 and TRBJ2-7, is EPEVTQTPSHQVTQMGQEVILRCVPISNHLYFYWYRQILGQKVEFLVSFYNNEISEKSEIFDDQFSVERPDGSNFTLKIRSTKLEDSAMYFCASIPAGGLGYEQYFGPGTRLTVT.

This clonotype showed up many times. This rearrangement joins TRBV11-2 to TRBJ1-3; 7 nucleotides agree with TRBD1. In germline, CDR1 is SGHAT, CDR2 FQNNGV. With V trimmed by 2 bases and J by 4 bases, 5 bases remained unmatched. CDR3 size: 15 residues. The CDR3 DNA reads TGTGCCAGCAGCTTACGTGGGACAGCAGGAAACACCATATATTTT. Amino acid sequence: CASSLRGTAGNTIYF.

As regards this clonotype: A read error may account for a junction end that differs from germline. The gene calls are TRBV6-1 and TRBJ2-7; 9 bases match TRBD2. Germline-derived CDR1 and CDR2 are MNHNS and SASEGT. This CDR3 spans 15 amino acids. The CDR3 nucleotides read TGTGCCGGCAGACATTTAGCGGGAGTATCCTACGAGCAGTACTTC. Protein: CAGRHLAGVSYEQYF.

This clonotype was counted at least ten times. The CDR3 protein is CASSSSGIANTGELFF. In nucleotides, the CDR3 is TGTGCCAGCAGTTCTAGCGGGATCGCGAACACCGGGGAGCTGTTTTTT. The chain links TRBV12-3 or TRBV12-4 to TRBJ2-2; 9 nucleotides line up with TRBD2. The J segment lost 0 bases and the V segment lost 4 bases, leaving 3 bases of the junction unmatched. This CDR3 comprises 16 residues.